This TCR beta chain was profiled in a study of cytomegalovirus exposure and HLA in healthy donors. General observations from the study: Other equally common chains were less clonally expanded than HLA-associated TCR beta chains, a later analysis showed. A later look showed TCR association rates differing by HLA locus, highest for DRB1 and lowest for HLA-C. An analysis done earlier found most TCR beta V segments productive about 87% or about 30% of the time. As immune exposure information, only CMV serostatus was available.

Regarding this clone: Its antigen is currently unknown.

This CDR3 contains 16 residues. In germline, CDR1 is SGHRS, CDR2 YFSETQ. Between the trimmed V and J ends, which lost 7 bases and 3 bases, there was a span of 19 bases. The primer mix had 60 Vbeta and 13 Jbeta primers. Here immunoSEQ multiplex PCR was the method, and the copy in TCRdb shows in-frame clones only, minus some. In the table there are 200,000 to 250,000 clones, more than 70% of which are singletons. This chain joins TRBV5-1 and TRBJ1-4; D remains unclear. The sequencing input was PBMCs. The TCR comes from a human donor in good health. CDR3 in DNA: TGCGCCAGCCGTCCGGGGAGCTTTACGGCTAATGAAAAACTGTTTTTT. It yields the protein CASRPGSFTANEKLFF.